The 12 T cell receptor beta chains reported below all come from one sample, sequenced in a study of T cell changes during pregnancy in multiple sclerosis. The data were produced by immunoSEQ multiplex PCR, yet TCRdb's version contains in-frame clones alone and is incomplete. This table has 45,000 to 60,000 clones, 75% to 95% appearing once. The specimen was peripheral blood, collected after pregnancy. The receptors here all came from a female donor in good health, enrolled as a control in a pregnancy study.

The rearrangement uses TRBV19 and TRBJ2-2; 11 nucleotides align to TRBD1. Losses at the gene ends were 3 bases for V and 3 bases for J; bases not matched to a gene: 15. This CDR3 is 20 amino acids long. Germline CDR1 is LNHDA and CDR2 is SQIVND (reference sequence). Here the CDR3 DNA reads TGTGCCAGTAGTATGAGCTTAGCCGGGACAGGGGGGGTTGACACCGGGGAGCTGTTTTTT. It specifies CASSMSLAGTGGVDTGELFF.

The rearrangement uses TRBV6-6 and TRBJ2-7, with D perhaps matching TRBD2 (5 bases). CDR3 length: 15 residues. The germline V gene encodes CDR1 MNHNY and CDR2 SVGAGI (reference sequence). V was pared by 4 bases and J by 2 bases, with 15 bases between. The CDR3 protein is CASSWSGRKAYEQYF. In DNA, the CDR3 is TGTGCCAGCAGTTGGAGCGGACGGAAAGCCTACGAGCAGTACTTC.

V and J are TRBV2 and TRBJ2-7; 7 nucleotides align to TRBD1. The length of the CDR3 is 15 residues. Unmatched junction bases numbered 7, after V lost 5 bases and J lost 0 bases. The germline V gene encodes CDR1 SNHLY and CDR2 FYNNEI. The CDR3 loop is CASSPDRVGSYEQYF. The DNA for the CDR3 is TGTGCCAGCAGTCCCGACAGGGTCGGCTCCTACGAGCAGTACTTC.

The chain links TRBV19 to TRBJ1-3; TRBD1 agrees at 7 bases. V trimming: 7 bases; J trimming: 4 bases; junction bases outside the gene matches: 13. The germline CDR1 and CDR2 sequences are LNHDA and SQIVND (reference sequence). The CDR3 runs 16 residues. CDR3 amino acids: CASTRPQGDTGNTIYF. The CDR3, as DNA: TGTGCCAGTACCAGACCCCAGGGGGATACGGGAAACACCATATATTTT. Full variable domain (missing parts from reference TRBV19 and TRBJ1-3): DGGITQSPKYLFRKEGQNVTLSCEQNLNHDAMYWYRQDPGQGLRLIYYSQIVNDFQKGDIAEGYSVSREKKESFPLTVTSAQKNPTAFYLCASTRPQGDTGNTIYFGEGSWLTVV.

The CDR3 region has the DNA TGTGCCAGCAGCGTCCGGTCCGTTGATGAGCAGTTCTTC. Residues: CASSVRSVDEQFF. The chain joins TRBV13 to TRBJ2-1; D is unclear. The CDR3 sequence is 13 residues long. Trimming stripped 5 bases from V and 8 bases from J, with 13 bases between. From germline, CDR1 is PRHDT and CDR2 FYEKMQ (reference sequence). The variable domain in full, with the rest retrieved from reference TRBV13 and TRBJ2-1, is AAGVIQSPRHLIKEKRETATLKCYPIPRHDTVYWYQQGPGQDPQFLISFYEKMQSDKGSIPDRFSAQQFSDYHSELNMSSLELGDSALYFCASSVRSVDEQFFGPGTRLTVL.

J is TRBJ2-5 and V is TRBV10-3, with D possibly being TRBD1 (7 bases). There are 12 residues in the CDR3. V lost 3 bases to trimming and J lost 9 bases, with 11 bases between them. The germline CDR1 and CDR2 sequences are ENHRY and SYGVKD. The CDR3 sequence: CAISDRGEAQYF. DNA of the CDR3: TGTGCCATCAGTGACAGGGGGGAGGCCCAGTACTTC.

In this sample, this clone turned up once. This chain joins TRBV2 and TRBJ2-1; 12 bases fit TRBD2. Germline V gives CDR1 SNHLY, CDR2 FYNNEI. The V and J ends lost 6 bases and 3 bases, in that order; junction bases with no gene match: 12. This CDR3 comprises 18 residues. CDR3 nucleotide sequence: TGTGCCAGCAGCCTTAGGGGGAGACTAGCGGGGGACTACAATGAGCAGTTCTTC. Its protein product is CASSLRGRLAGDYNEQFF.

V and J are TRBV5-1 and TRBJ1-6; 10 positions agree with TRBD1. Germline values: CDR1 SGHRS, CDR2 YFSETQ. This CDR3 region has 18 residues. V trimming: 4 bases; J trimming: 0 bases; junction bases outside the gene matches: 7. This chain's CDR3 is CASSGGDRGYSYNSPLHF. The DNA of the CDR3 is TGCGCCAGCAGCGGCGGGGACAGGGGCTACTCCTATAATTCACCCCTCCACTTT.

This sequence joins TRBV6-1 and TRBJ1-2; possibly TRBD1 for D (6 bases). Trimming took off 6 bases at V and 0 bases at J, with 14 bases between the two ends. This CDR3 spans 15 amino acids. Germline V gives CDR1 MNHNS, CDR2 SASEGT. The CDR3 sequence: CASRQGGITNYGYTF. CDR3 in DNA: TGTGCCAGCAGGCAAGGGGGAATTACTAACTATGGCTACACCTTC.

The chain carries TRBV25-1 and TRBJ1-1; D is perhaps TRBD1 (6 bases). Germline assignment: CDR1 MGHDK and CDR2 SYGVNS. The V and J ends lost 8 bases and 10 bases respectively, with 20 bases between them. CDR3 length equals 13 residues. The CDR3 nucleotides read TGTGCCAGCCGAGGGGGTGAGGGACGTGTAGCTTTCTTT. Its translation: CASRGGEGRVAFF. Together with reference TRBV25-1 and TRBJ1-1, the CDR3 gives the full variable domain: EADIYQTPRYLVIGTGKKITLECSQTMGHDKMYWYQQDPGMELHLIHYSYGVNSTEKGDLSSESTVSRIRTEHFPLTLESARPSHTSQYLCASRGGEGRVAFFGQGTRLTVV.

This chain uses TRBV19 with TRBJ2-5; D is perhaps TRBD1 (5 bases). Germline values: CDR1 LNHDA, CDR2 SQIVND (reference sequence). The length of the CDR3 is 12 residues. Trimming removed 4 bases from V and 2 bases from J, with 5 bases in between. CDR3 coding DNA: TGTGCCAGTAGTAAGGGGCAAGAGACCCAGTACTTC. The encoded protein is CASSKGQETQYF.

The CDR3 sequence is CAIRGQGDSYEQYF. The CDR3 region has the DNA TGTGCCATCAGAGGACAGGGTGACTCCTACGAGCAGTACTTC. The chain has TRBV10-3 and TRBJ2-7; TRBD1 matches at 8 bases. This CDR3 is built from 14 residues. After removal of 6 bases from V and 0 bases from J, the junction contained 4 bases not matched to a gene. Germline V gene lookup returns CDR1 ENHRY and CDR2 SYGVKD.